This is a list of T cell receptor beta chains from one sample in a study of blood T cell repertoires in COVID-19. Sequenced by immunoSEQ multiplex PCR; TCRdb stores in-frame clones only, minus some. The table has around 60,000 clones, 81% seen once. Sequencing was performed on peripheral blood. Source of these receptors: a man older than 75 with acute or convalescent COVID-19. Both conserved end residues are part of each CDR3. A D gene is named only where the DNA matches it firmly. Only some rows state a clone size, as once, few, many or a class for expanded clones.

clone size: NA
J gene: TRBJ1-6
D gene: NA
V gene: TRBV5-6
CDR3 DNA: TGTGCCAGCAGCTTGGGCACAGGCCGTTCACCCCTCCACTTT
CDR3 protein: CASSLGTGRSPLHF

clone size: NA
J gene: TRBJ1-1
D gene: NA
V gene: TRBV6-5
CDR3 DNA: TGTGCCAGCAGCCCATGGCAGGGGAACGCTGAAGCTTTCTTT
CDR3 protein: CASSPWQGNAEAFF

clone size: NA
J gene: TRBJ1-2
D gene: TRBD1
V gene: TRBV5-1
CDR3 DNA: TGCGCCAGCAGCTTGGTTCCAGGGGGTAGTGCTAACTATGGCTACACCTTC
CDR3 protein: CASSLVPGGSANYGYTF

clone size: NA
J gene: TRBJ2-7
D gene: TRBD2
V gene: TRBV14
CDR3 DNA: TGTGCCAGCAGCCAGTTGGCTTCGTGGCGGGGGGTCTACGAGCAGTACTTC
CDR3 protein: CASSQLASWRGVYEQYF

clone size: NA
J gene: TRBJ2-5
D gene: NA
V gene: TRBV28
CDR3 DNA: TGTGCCAGCAGTTTTATGGTGACGGGGATTCAAGAGACCCAGTACTTC
CDR3 protein: CASSFMVTGIQETQYF

clone size: NA
J gene: TRBJ2-3
D gene: TRBD2
V gene: TRBV5-6
CDR3 DNA: TGTGCCAGCAGTCGACTAGCGGGGGTCAGCACAGATACGCAGTATTTT
CDR3 protein: CASSRLAGVSTDTQYF

clone size: NA
J gene: TRBJ1-1
D gene: TRBD1
V gene: TRBV6-2/TRBV6-3
CDR3 DNA: TGTGCCAGCAGTTTACAGGGGAGGACGACTGAAGCTTTCTTT
CDR3 protein: CASSLQGRTTEAFF

clone size: NA
J gene: TRBJ1-5
D gene: TRBD1
V gene: TRBV7-9
CDR3 DNA: TGTGCCAGCAGCTTCTCACCGGGACAGGGCCTTGGGCCCCAGCATTTT
CDR3 protein: CASSFSPGQGLGPQHF

clone size: NA
J gene: TRBJ1-2
D gene: TRBD1
V gene: TRBV19
CDR3 DNA: TGTGCCAGTAGTATAATAGGGGGCGGTATTATTAATGGCTACACCTTC
CDR3 protein: CASSIIGGGIINGYTF

clone size: NA
J gene: TRBJ1-2
D gene: NA
V gene: TRBV6-1
CDR3 DNA: TGTGCCAGCAGTGTAGGTACCGAGGGACTCGGGTATGGCTACACCTTC
CDR3 protein: CASSVGTEGLGYGYTF

clone size: few
J gene: TRBJ1-2
D gene: TRBD1
V gene: TRBV7-3
CDR3 DNA: TGTGCCAGCAGCTATCGACAGGGAACTGGCTACACCTTC
CDR3 protein: CASSYRQGTGYTF

clone size: NA
J gene: TRBJ2-1
D gene: NA
V gene: TRBV7-9
CDR3 DNA: TGTGCCAGCAGGCCGTGGTGGGGGGACTACAATGAGCAGTTCTTC
CDR3 protein: CASRPWWGDYNEQFF

clone size: NA
J gene: TRBJ2-1
D gene: NA
V gene: TRBV9
CDR3 DNA: TGTGCCAGCAGCGGCACAGGATTCAATGAGCAGTTCTTC
CDR3 protein: CASSGTGFNEQFF

clone size: NA
J gene: TRBJ1-6
D gene: NA
V gene: TRBV14
CDR3 DNA: TGTGCCAGCAGAGAAGGTGGGACAAATTCACCCCTCCACTTT
CDR3 protein: CASREGGTNSPLHF

clone size: NA
J gene: TRBJ1-1
D gene: TRBD1
V gene: TRBV3-1/TRBV3-2
CDR3 DNA: TGTGCCAGCAGCCATGGGACAGTCATGAACACTGAAGCTTTCTTT
CDR3 protein: CASSHGTVMNTEAFF

clone size: NA
J gene: TRBJ1-1
D gene: NA
V gene: TRBV11-2
CDR3 DNA: TGTGCCAGCAGCGCGGGACTTCCCGGGACTGAAGCTTTCTTT
CDR3 protein: CASSAGLPGTEAFF

clone size: NA
J gene: TRBJ1-2
D gene: TRBD1
V gene: TRBV3-1/TRBV3-2
CDR3 DNA: TGTGCCAGCAGCCAAGGAACAGACAGGGGTGGTGGCTACACCTTC
CDR3 protein: CASSQGTDRGGGYTF

clone size: NA
J gene: TRBJ1-6
D gene: NA
V gene: TRBV5-1
CDR3 DNA: TGCGCCAGCAGCTTAGGTAACAGGGAAAATTCACCCCTCCACTTT
CDR3 protein: CASSLGNRENSPLHF

clone size: few
J gene: TRBJ2-5
D gene: NA
V gene: TRBV29-1
CDR3 DNA: TGCAGCGTTGAGTATAATTTTGAGACCCAGTACTTC
CDR3 protein: CSVEYNFETQYF

clone size: NA
J gene: TRBJ1-2
D gene: TRBD1
V gene: TRBV13
CDR3 DNA: TGTGCCAGCAGCGTACGACAGGGAAGAGGAGGCTACACCTTC
CDR3 protein: CASSVRQGRGGYTF

clone size: NA
J gene: TRBJ1-2
D gene: NA
V gene: TRBV2
CDR3 DNA: TGTGCCAGCATGAGGGCTAACTATGGCTACACCTTC
CDR3 protein: CASMRANYGYTF

clone size: NA
J gene: TRBJ1-2
D gene: NA
V gene: TRBV29-1
CDR3 DNA: TGCAGCGGAGTGGTAAACTATGGCTACACCTTC
CDR3 protein: CSGVVNYGYTF

clone size: NA
J gene: TRBJ1-6
D gene: TRBD1
V gene: TRBV3-1/TRBV3-2
CDR3 DNA: TGTGCCAGCAGCCAAGTCGGACAGGGGTCTTCACCCCTCCACTTT
CDR3 protein: CASSQVGQGSSPLHF

clone size: once
J gene: TRBJ1-4
D gene: TRBD1
V gene: TRBV3-1/TRBV3-2
CDR3 DNA: TGTGCCTGCGGACAGGGGCAGGAAAAACTGTTTTTT
CDR3 protein: CACGQGQEKLFF

clone size: NA
J gene: TRBJ1-6
D gene: NA
V gene: TRBV19
CDR3 DNA: TGTGCCAGTAGGGCGGGAAGCTCCTATAATTCACCCCTCCACTTT
CDR3 protein: CASRAGSSYNSPLHF

clone size: NA
J gene: TRBJ1-2
D gene: NA
V gene: TRBV21-1
CDR3 DNA: TGTGCCAGCAGCACCGAGACAGACAAAAGCTATGGCTACACCTTC
CDR3 protein: CASSTETDKSYGYTF

clone size: NA
J gene: TRBJ2-7
D gene: NA
V gene: TRBV5-1
CDR3 DNA: TGCGCCAGCAGCCCACAGGGTCGCGAGCAGTACTTC
CDR3 protein: CASSPQGREQYF

clone size: NA
J gene: TRBJ2-2
D gene: TRBD1
V gene: TRBV2
CDR3 DNA: TGTGCCAGCAGGCAGGGGGCAGGGACCGGGGAGCTGTTTTTT
CDR3 protein: CASRQGAGTGELFF

clone size: NA
J gene: TRBJ1-5
D gene: NA
V gene: TRBV12-3/TRBV12-4
CDR3 DNA: TGTGCCAGCAGTTTCGGCAATCAGCCCCAGCATTTT
CDR3 protein: CASSFGNQPQHF

clone size: NA
J gene: TRBJ1-5
D gene: TRBD1
V gene: TRBV4-2
CDR3 DNA: TGTGCCAGCAGCCCCCGGGACAGGGACCTCCTTAGCAATCAGCCCCAGCATTTT
CDR3 protein: CASSPRDRDLLSNQPQHF

clone size: NA
J gene: TRBJ1-1
D gene: NA
V gene: TRBV2
CDR3 DNA: TGTGCCAGCAGTGAATTATGGGGGGGGATGAACACTGAAGCTTTCTTT
CDR3 protein: CASSELWGGMNTEAFF

clone size: once
J gene: TRBJ2-3
D gene: NA
V gene: TRBV24-1
CDR3 DNA: TGTGCCACCAGTGATTCCCTAGGGGGCACAGATACGCAGTATTTT
CDR3 protein: CATSDSLGGTDTQYF

clone size: NA
J gene: TRBJ2-1
D gene: NA
V gene: TRBV28
CDR3 DNA: TGTGCCACACAGACCGTCAATGAGCAGTTCTTC
CDR3 protein: CATQTVNEQFF

clone size: NA
J gene: TRBJ1-2
D gene: TRBD1
V gene: TRBV5-1
CDR3 DNA: TGCGCCAGCAGCTTTACAGGGGGCGACTATGGCTACACCTTC
CDR3 protein: CASSFTGGDYGYTF

clone size: few
J gene: TRBJ1-1
D gene: TRBD1
V gene: TRBV13
CDR3 DNA: TGTGCCAGCAGCGTCGGGACAGGGGGATACACTGAAGCTTTCTTT
CDR3 protein: CASSVGTGGYTEAFF

clone size: NA
J gene: TRBJ2-3
D gene: TRBD2
V gene: TRBV11-3
CDR3 DNA: TGTGCCAGCAGCCGAGCGGGGGGCACAGATACGCAGTATTTT
CDR3 protein: CASSRAGGTDTQYF

clone size: NA
J gene: TRBJ1-1
D gene: NA
V gene: TRBV14
CDR3 DNA: TGTGCCAGCAGCCAATTTAATGAAGCTTTCTTT
CDR3 protein: CASSQFNEAFF

clone size: few
J gene: TRBJ1-4
D gene: TRBD1
V gene: TRBV19
CDR3 DNA: TGTGCCAGTAGTGAAACAGGGGTTACTAATGAAAAACTGTTTTTT
CDR3 protein: CASSETGVTNEKLFF

clone size: once
J gene: TRBJ1-1
D gene: NA
V gene: TRBV27
CDR3 DNA: TGTGCCAGCAGTCCGCGTTGGGGCGATGAAGCTTTCTTT
CDR3 protein: CASSPRWGDEAFF

clone size: NA
J gene: TRBJ1-5
D gene: TRBD1
V gene: TRBV6-5
CDR3 DNA: TGTGCCAGCACCGGGGGACAGGGTCCTGGTCCCCAGCATTTT
CDR3 protein: CASTGGQGPGPQHF

clone size: NA
J gene: TRBJ2-4
D gene: NA
V gene: TRBV2
CDR3 DNA: TGTGCCCCCGACCGGGGTCGCGGAAACATTCAGTACTTC
CDR3 protein: CAPDRGRGNIQYF

clone size: NA
J gene: TRBJ2-7
D gene: NA
V gene: TRBV5-1
CDR3 DNA: TGCGCCAGCAGCTTGGCTCTGGGAGCCTACGAGCAGTACTTC
CDR3 protein: CASSLALGAYEQYF

clone size: few
J gene: TRBJ2-2
D gene: TRBD2
V gene: TRBV29-1
CDR3 DNA: TGCAGCGTTGAGGGCCTAGCGGGGGGGCCGGACGGGGAGCTGTTTTTT
CDR3 protein: CSVEGLAGGPDGELFF

clone size: NA
J gene: TRBJ1-4
D gene: TRBD1
V gene: TRBV18
CDR3 DNA: TGTGCCAGCTCACCCTTGGGACAGGGATACGAAAAACTGTTTTTT
CDR3 protein: CASSPLGQGYEKLFF

clone size: NA
J gene: TRBJ2-2
D gene: NA
V gene: TRBV2
CDR3 DNA: TGTGCCAGCAGCAAAGTTAGCGGAGGCACCGGGGAGCTGTTTTTT
CDR3 protein: CASSKVSGGTGELFF

clone size: few
J gene: TRBJ2-6
D gene: NA
V gene: TRBV12-3/TRBV12-4
CDR3 DNA: TGTGCCAGCCGTCTCGGTGGGGCCAACGTCCTGACTTTC
CDR3 protein: CASRLGGANVLTF